This T cell receptor (beta chain) is from a study of T cells in Graves' hyperthyroidism and ophthalmopathy. Amplified TCR beta CDR3 regions came from RNA transcripts. HTBI primers were the set used in a first-round RT-PCR of the TCR CDR3. TCRdb independently ran MiXCR on the multiplex PCR reads; one entry per CDR3 protein. The sample yields hundreds of thousands of distinct CDR3 sequences, over 15% seen once. Clinicians diagnosed patients from clinical symptoms, serum thyroxine and TRAb, thyroid ultrasound and orbital computed tomography. From approximately 9.1 ml of fresh peripheral blood, PBMCs were isolated. This clonotype was sampled from a woman aged 18-35 years with Graves' hyperthyroidism. Sample: blood.

CDR3 region: CASSQEGPTGEQYF. The CDR3 nucleotides are TGTGCCAGCAGCCAAGAGGGACCGACGGGCGAGCAGTACTTC. The rearrangement uses TRBV13 and TRBJ2-7; D is possibly TRBD1 or TRBD2 (5 bases each). Germline loops: CDR1 PRHDT, CDR2 FYEKMQ (reference sequence). Trimming cost V 5 bases and J 6 bases, with 17 bases left between them. The CDR3 consists of 14 residues.